This TCR beta chain appears in the sequencing data of a study of blood T cells in healthy people across ages. Findings and limits, study-wide: TCR beta diversity correlated strongly with naive T cell percentage.

The second PCR ran roughly 7 to 11 cycles with a sample-barcoded 5' primer and J-beta primers. TCRdb called the 5' RACE reads again in MiXCR, with one record for every CDR3 protein. The data hold about 970,000 distinct CDR3 sequences, with roughly half observed a single time. The table lists this clonotype with a few counts. Its matching antigen is unknown. V was shortened by 5 bases and J by 3 bases, with 11 bases between the two germline ends. CDR3 length equals 14 residues. Material for sequencing was blood. The chain combines TRBV12-3 or TRBV12-4 with TRBJ1-5; D remains ambiguous. This TCR derives from a woman in her sixties or seventies in good health. Written as DNA, the CDR3 is TGTGCCAGCAGTCTCAGGCGATACAATCAGCCCCAGCATTTT. It is translated as CASSLRRYNQPQHF.